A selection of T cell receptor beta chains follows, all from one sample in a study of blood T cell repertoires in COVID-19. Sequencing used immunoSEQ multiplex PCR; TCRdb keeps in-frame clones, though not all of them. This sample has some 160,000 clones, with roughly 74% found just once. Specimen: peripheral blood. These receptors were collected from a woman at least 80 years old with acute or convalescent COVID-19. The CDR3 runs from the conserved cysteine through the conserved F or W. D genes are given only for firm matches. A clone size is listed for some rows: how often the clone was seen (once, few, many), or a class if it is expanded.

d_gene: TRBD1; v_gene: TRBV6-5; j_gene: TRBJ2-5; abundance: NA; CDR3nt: TGTGCCAGCAGTTACGGACAGGGGAAGGGGGAGACCCAGTACTTC; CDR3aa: CASSYGQGKGETQYF
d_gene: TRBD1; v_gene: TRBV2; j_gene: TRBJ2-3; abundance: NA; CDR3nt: TGTGCCAGCACCAGGGACAGTAGCACAGATACGCAGTATTTT; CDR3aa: CASTRDSSTDTQYF
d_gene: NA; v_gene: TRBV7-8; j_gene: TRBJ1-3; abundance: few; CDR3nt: TGTGCCAGCAGAAATGAGGGTACTGGAAACACCATATATTTT; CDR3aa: CASRNEGTGNTIYF
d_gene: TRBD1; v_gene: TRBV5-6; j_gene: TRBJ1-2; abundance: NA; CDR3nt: TGTGCCAGCAGCCTGGGACAGGGTGCGGGTGGCTACACCTTC; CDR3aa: CASSLGQGAGGYTF
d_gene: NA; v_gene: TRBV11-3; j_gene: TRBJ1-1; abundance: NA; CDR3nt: TGTGCCAGCAGCTTACGGTTTAGCACTGAAGCTTTCTTT; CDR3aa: CASSLRFSTEAFF
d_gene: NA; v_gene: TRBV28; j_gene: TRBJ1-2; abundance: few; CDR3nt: TGTGCCACCTTCTTCGGGGGGCTCTATGGCTACACCTTC; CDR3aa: CATFFGGLYGYTF
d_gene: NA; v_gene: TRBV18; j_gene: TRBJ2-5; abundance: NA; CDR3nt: TGTGCCAGCTCACCGGTTGACCGGGGGGAGACCCAGTACTTC; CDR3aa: CASSPVDRGETQYF
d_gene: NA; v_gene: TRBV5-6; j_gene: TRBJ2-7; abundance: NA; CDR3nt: TGTGCCAGCAGCTTCTACTACGAGCAGTACTTC; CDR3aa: CASSFYYEQYF
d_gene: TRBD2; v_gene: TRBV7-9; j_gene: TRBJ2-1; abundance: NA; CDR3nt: TGTGCCAGCAGCTTAGGAGCGGGATTGGGCGGGCACAATGAGCAGTTCTTC; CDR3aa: CASSLGAGLGGHNEQFF
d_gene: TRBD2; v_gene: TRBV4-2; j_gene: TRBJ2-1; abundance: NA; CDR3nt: TGTGCCAGCAGCCAAGCACTAGCGGGAGTCAATGAGCAGTTCTTC; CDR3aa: CASSQALAGVNEQFF
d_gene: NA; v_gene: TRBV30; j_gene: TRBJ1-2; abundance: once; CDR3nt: TGTGCCTGGAGTGTACCTCCAGGGGCGTATGGCTACACCTTC; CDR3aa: CAWSVPPGAYGYTF
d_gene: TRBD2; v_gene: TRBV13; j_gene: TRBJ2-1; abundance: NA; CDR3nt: TGTGCCAGCAGCTCGGGACTAGCGGGGGGCTACTCCTACAATGAGCAGTTCTTC; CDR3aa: CASSSGLAGGYSYNEQFF
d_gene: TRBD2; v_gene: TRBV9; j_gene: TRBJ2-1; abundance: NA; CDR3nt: TGTGCCAGCAGCGGTAGCGGGGGGGGCTCCTACAATGAGCAGTTCTTC; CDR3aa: CASSGSGGGSYNEQFF
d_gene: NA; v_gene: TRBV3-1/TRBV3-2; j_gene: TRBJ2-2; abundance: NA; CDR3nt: TGTGCCAGCAGGTCAGGGAACGCGAACACCGGGGAGCTGTTTTTT; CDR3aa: CASRSGNANTGELFF
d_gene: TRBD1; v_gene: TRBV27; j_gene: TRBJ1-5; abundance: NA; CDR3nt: TGTGCCAGCAGACCACAGGGGGCCGGACAGCCCCAGCATTTT; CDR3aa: CASRPQGAGQPQHF
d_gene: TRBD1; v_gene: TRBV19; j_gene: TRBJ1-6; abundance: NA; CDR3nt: TGTGCCAGTAGTATAGGTGGACAGGGGTATTCACCCCTCCACTTT; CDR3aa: CASSIGGQGYSPLHF
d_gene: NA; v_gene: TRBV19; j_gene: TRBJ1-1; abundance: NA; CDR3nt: TGTGCCAGTAGTCCCCGCCTCGGCGGGGGTCATGCTGAAGCTTTCTTT; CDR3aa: CASSPRLGGGHAEAFF
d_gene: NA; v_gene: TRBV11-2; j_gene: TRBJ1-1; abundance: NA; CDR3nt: TGTGCCAGCAGCTTAGCGAGCGGGTTAGCTTTCTTT; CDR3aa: CASSLASGLAFF
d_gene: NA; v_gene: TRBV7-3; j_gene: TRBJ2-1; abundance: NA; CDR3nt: TGTGCCAGCAGCTTATACGCGGGCGCCTCCTACAATGAGCAGTTCTTC; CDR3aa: CASSLYAGASYNEQFF
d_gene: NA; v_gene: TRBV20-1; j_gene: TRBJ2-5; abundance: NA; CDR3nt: TGCAGTGCTAGTGATAACAGGGCCCAAGAGACCCAGTACTTC; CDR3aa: CSASDNRAQETQYF
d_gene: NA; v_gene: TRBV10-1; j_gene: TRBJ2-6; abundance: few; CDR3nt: TGCGCCAGCAGTACAGGATCTGGGGCCAACGTCCTGACTTTC; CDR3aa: CASSTGSGANVLTF
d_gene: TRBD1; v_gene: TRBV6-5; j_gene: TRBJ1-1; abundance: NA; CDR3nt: TGTGCCAGCAGTTACAGAGGGACAGGGAATAAAGCTTTCTTT; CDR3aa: CASSYRGTGNKAFF
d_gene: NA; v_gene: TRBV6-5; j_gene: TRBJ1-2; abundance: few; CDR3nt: TGTGCCAGCAGTTACTCTTTACAGGGAAGGGGCTATGGCTACACCTTC; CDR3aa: CASSYSLQGRGYGYTF
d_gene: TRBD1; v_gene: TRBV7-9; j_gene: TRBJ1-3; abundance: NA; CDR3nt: TGTGCCAGCAGCCTGGGGGACAGCGGATTCTCTGGAAACACCATATATTTT; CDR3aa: CASSLGDSGFSGNTIYF
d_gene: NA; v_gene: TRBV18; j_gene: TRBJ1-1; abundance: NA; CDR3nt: TGTGCCAGCTCACCAGGAGGGATCGAAGCTTTCTTT; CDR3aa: CASSPGGIEAFF
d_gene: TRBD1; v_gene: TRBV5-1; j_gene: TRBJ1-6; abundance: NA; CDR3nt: TGCGCCAGCAGCTCGGGACAGGATTATAATTCACCCCTCCACTTT; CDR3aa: CASSSGQDYNSPLHF
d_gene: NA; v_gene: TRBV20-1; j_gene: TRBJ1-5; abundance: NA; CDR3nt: TGCAGTGCTAGTTGGCGGGAAAATCAGCCCCAGCATTTT; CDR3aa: CSASWRENQPQHF
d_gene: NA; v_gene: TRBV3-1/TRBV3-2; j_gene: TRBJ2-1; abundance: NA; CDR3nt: TGTGCCAGCAGCCAAGAGCCAGTTAATGAGCAGTTCTTC; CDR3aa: CASSQEPVNEQFF
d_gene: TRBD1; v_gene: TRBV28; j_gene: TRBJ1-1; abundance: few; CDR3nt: TGTGCCAGCAGTTCGGGACAGGGGAACACTGAAGCTTTCTTT; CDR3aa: CASSSGQGNTEAFF
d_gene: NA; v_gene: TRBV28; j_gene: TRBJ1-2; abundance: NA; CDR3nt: TGTGCCAGCAGTTTACAGAGGTACTATGGCTACACCTTC; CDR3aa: CASSLQRYYGYTF
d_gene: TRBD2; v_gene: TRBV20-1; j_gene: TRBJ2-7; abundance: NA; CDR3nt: TGCAGTGCTAGTCGAACTAGCGTCCCCTCCTACGAGCAGTACTTC; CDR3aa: CSASRTSVPSYEQYF
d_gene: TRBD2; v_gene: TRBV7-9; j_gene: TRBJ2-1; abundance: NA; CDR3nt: TGTGCCAGCAGTTTAACTAGCGGGTTGGTCGATGAGCAGTTCTTC; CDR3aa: CASSLTSGLVDEQFF
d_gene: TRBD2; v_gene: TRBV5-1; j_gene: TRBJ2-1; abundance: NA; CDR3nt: TGCGCCAGCAGCCAGACTAGCGGGAGGCCCGGGGAGTTCTTC; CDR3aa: CASSQTSGRPGEFF
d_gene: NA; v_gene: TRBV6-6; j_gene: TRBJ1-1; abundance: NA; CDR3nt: TGTGCCAGCAGTTTGGCAGGGTCCCGTGCTTTCTTT; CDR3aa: CASSLAGSRAFF
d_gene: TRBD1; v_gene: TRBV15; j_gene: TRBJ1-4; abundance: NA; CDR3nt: TGTGCCACCAGCAGGGACAGGGGTCATGAAAAACTGTTTTTT; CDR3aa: CATSRDRGHEKLFF
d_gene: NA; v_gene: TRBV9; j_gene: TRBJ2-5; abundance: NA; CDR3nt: TGTGCCAGCAGCGTAGGGACTACGCGAGGGACCCAGTACTTC; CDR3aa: CASSVGTTRGTQYF
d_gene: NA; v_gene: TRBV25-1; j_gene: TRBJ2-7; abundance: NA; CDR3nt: TGTGCCAGCAGTGGCTCAACAGGGGGGGAGGCCTACGAGCAGTACTTC; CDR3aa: CASSGSTGGEAYEQYF
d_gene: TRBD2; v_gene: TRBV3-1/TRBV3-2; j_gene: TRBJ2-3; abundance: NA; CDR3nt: TGTGCCAGCAGCCAGTTAGCGGGACGAGGGGCAGATACGCAGTATTTT; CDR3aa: CASSQLAGRGADTQYF
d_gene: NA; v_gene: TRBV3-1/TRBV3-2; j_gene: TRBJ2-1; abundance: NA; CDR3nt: TGTGCCAGCAGCCAAAGAACAGGTAGTGAGCAGTTCTTC; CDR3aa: CASSQRTGSEQFF
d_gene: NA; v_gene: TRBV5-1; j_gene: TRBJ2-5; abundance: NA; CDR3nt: TGCGCCAGCAGCGGCCAGGGACAAGAGACCCAGTACTTC; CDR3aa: CASSGQGQETQYF
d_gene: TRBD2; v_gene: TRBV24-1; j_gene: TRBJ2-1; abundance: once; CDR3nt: TGTGCCACCAGTGATCCGGGACTAGCGGGAGCCAATGAGCAGTTCTTC; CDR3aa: CATSDPGLAGANEQFF
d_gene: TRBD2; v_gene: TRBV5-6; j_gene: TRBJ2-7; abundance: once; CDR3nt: TGTGCCAGCAGCTCCCCCGGGACTAGCGGGAGGGCCCACGAGCAGTACTTC; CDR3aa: CASSSPGTSGRAHEQYF
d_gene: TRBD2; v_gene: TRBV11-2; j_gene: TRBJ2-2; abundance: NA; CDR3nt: TGTGCCAGCAGCTCGCTAGCGGGGAGGAACACCGGGGAGCTGTTTTTT; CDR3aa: CASSSLAGRNTGELFF
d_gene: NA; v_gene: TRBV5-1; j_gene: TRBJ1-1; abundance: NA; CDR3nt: TGCGCCAGCAGCTTGGGGGGCGCAACGAACACTGAAGCTTTCTTT; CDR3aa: CASSLGGATNTEAFF
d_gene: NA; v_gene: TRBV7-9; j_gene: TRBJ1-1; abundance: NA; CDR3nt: TGTGCCAGCAGCTTAGGTTTAAGGGGCACTGAAGCTTTCTTT; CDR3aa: CASSLGLRGTEAFF
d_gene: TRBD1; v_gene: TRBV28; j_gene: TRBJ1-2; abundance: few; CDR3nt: TGTGCCAGCAGTTTAAGGGGACAGGGACCTACCAAGGCCACCTTC; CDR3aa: CASSLRGQGPTKATF
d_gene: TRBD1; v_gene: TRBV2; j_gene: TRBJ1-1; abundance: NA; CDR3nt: TGTGCCAGCAGTGGCTCAGGGGGCGCCGGAGCTTTCTTT; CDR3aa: CASSGSGGAGAFF
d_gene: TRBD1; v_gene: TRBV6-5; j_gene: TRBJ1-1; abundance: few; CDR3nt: TGTGCCAGCAGTCGGGGACAGGAGGAAGCTTTCTTT; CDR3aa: CASSRGQEEAFF
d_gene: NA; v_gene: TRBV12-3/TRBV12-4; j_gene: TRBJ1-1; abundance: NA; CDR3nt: TGTGCCAGCAGTCGGGGAGTTCAAGCTTTCTTT; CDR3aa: CASSRGVQAFF
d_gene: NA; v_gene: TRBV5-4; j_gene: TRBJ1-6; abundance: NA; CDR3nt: TGTGCCACCCACCAGGGGCTCGATAATTCACCCCTCCACTTT; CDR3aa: CATHQGLDNSPLHF
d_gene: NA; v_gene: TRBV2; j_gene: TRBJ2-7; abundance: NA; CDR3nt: TGTGCCAGCGGAGGGACTTTCTCCTACGAGCAGTACTTC; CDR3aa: CASGGTFSYEQYF
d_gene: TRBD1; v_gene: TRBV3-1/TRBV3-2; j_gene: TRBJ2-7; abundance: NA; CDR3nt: TGTGCCAGCAGCTCCGGGACAGGGCCCTACGAGCAGTACTTC; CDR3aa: CASSSGTGPYEQYF
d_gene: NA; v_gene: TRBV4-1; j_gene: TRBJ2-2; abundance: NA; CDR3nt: TGCGCCAGCAGCCAAGATTTTGGCCGGGTCACCGGGGAGCTGTTTTTT; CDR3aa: CASSQDFGRVTGELFF
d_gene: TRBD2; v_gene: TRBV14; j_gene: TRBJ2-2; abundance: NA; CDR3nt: TGTGCCAGCAGCCAGCGACTAGCGGGAAACACCGGGGAGCTGTTTTTT; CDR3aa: CASSQRLAGNTGELFF